This T cell receptor (beta chain) was sequenced in a study of OX40 agonist ivuxolimab in advanced cancers. This CDR3 contains 17 residues. Trimming left V 2 bases short and J 0 bases short, with 17 bases between. Germline V gene lookup returns CDR1 GTSNPN and CDR2 SVGIG (reference sequence). Sequencing used immunoSEQ multiplex PCR; TCRdb keeps in-frame clones, though not all of them. The sample holds 60,000 to 95,000 clones, 85% to 90% seen once. V gene TRBV30 combines with J gene TRBJ1-5; tentative D call: TRBD1 (5 bases). This clonotype was obtained from an adult with an advanced solid tumor such as melanoma, head and neck, liver or kidney cancer. The source material was CD4+ or CD8+ T cells sorted from blood, sampled in a trial of the OX40 agonist ivuxolimab. For the CDR3, the DNA is TGTGCCTGGAGTCCTCGGGACCGATCTTTTAGCAATCAGCCCCAGCATTTT. This codes for CAWSPRDRSFSNQPQHF.